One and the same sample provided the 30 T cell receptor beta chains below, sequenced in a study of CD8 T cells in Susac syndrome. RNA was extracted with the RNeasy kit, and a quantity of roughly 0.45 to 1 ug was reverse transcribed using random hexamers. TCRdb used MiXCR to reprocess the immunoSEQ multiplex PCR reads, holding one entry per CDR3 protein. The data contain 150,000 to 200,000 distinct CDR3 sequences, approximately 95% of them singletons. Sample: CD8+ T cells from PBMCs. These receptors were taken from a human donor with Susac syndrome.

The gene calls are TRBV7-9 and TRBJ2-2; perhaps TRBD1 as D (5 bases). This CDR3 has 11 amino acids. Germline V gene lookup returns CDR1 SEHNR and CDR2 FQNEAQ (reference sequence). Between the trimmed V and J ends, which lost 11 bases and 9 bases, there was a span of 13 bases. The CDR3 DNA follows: TGTGCCCTATGGGGCGTTAGGGAGCTGTTTTTT. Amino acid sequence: CALWGVRELFF.

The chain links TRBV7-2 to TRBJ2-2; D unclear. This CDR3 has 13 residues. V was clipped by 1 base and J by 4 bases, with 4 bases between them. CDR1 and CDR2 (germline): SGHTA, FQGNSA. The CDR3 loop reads CASSLVSTGELFF. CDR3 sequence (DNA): TGTGCCAGCAGCTTAGTTTCCACCGGGGAGCTGTTTTTT.

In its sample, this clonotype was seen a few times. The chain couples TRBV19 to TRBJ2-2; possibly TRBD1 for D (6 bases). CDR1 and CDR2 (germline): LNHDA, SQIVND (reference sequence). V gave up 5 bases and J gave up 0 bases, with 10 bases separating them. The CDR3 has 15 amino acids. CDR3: CASSLDRPNTGELFF. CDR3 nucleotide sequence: TGTGCCAGTAGTTTGGACAGACCGAACACCGGGGAGCTGTTTTTT.

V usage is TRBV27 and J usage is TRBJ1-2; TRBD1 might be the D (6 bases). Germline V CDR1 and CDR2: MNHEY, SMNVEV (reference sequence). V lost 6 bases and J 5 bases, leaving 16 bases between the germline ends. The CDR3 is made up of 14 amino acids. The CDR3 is CASRRQAGGYGYTF. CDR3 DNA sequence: TGTGCCAGCAGACGACAGGCCGGCGGTTATGGCTACACCTTC.

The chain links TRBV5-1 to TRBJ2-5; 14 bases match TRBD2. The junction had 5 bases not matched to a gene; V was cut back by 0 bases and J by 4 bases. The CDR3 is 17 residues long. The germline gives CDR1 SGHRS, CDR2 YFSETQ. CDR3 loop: CASSLVGLAGAGETQYF. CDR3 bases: TGCGCCAGCAGCTTGGTGGGACTAGCGGGGGCCGGAGAGACCCAGTACTTC.

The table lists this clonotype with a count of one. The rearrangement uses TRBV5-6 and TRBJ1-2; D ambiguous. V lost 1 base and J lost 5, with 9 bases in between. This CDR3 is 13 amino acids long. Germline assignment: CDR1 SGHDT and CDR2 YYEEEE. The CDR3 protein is CASSLNVLYGYTF. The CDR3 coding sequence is TGTGCCAGCAGCTTGAATGTCCTTTATGGCTACACCTTC.

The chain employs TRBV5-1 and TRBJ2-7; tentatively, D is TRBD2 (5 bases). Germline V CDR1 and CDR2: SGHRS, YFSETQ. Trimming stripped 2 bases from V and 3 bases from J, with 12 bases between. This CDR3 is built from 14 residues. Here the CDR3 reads CASSLGLDLYEQYF. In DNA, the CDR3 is TGCGCCAGCAGCTTAGGACTCGACCTCTACGAGCAGTACTTC.

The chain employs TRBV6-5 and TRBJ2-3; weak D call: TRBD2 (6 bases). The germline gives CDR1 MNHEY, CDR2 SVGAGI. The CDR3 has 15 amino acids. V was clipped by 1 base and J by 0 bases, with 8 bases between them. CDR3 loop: CASSYLRGSTDTQYF. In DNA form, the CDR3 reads TGTGCCAGCAGTTACTTACGGGGGAGCACAGATACGCAGTATTTT.

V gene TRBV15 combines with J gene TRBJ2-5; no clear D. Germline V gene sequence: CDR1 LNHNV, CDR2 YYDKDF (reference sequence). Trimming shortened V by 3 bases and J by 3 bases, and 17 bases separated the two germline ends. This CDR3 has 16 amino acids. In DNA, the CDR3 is TGTGCCACCAGCAGGGAAAGGACGAACACTGAAGAGACCCAGTACTTC. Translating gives CATSRERTNTEETQYF.

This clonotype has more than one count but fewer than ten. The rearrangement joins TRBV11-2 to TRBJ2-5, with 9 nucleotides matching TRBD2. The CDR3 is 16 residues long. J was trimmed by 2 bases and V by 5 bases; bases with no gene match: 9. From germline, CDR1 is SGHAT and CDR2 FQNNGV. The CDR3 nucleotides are TGTGCCAGCAGCCGTTGGACTAGCGAGGAACAAGAGACCCAGTACTTC. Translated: CASSRWTSEEQETQYF. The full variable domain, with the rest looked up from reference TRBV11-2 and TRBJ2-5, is EAGVAQSPRYKIIEKRQSVAFWCNPISGHATLYWYQQILGQGPKLLIQFQNNGVVDDSQLPKDRFSAERLKGVDSTLKIQPAKLEDSAVYLCASSRWTSEEQETQYFGPGTRLLVL.

Written as DNA, the CDR3 is TGTGCCAGCAGTTCCTCCGGGACAGGGTACAATGAGCAGTTCTTC. It yields the protein CASSSSGTGYNEQFF. This chain links TRBV27 with TRBJ2-1, with TRBD1 matching 9 bases. In germline, CDR1 is MNHEY, CDR2 SMNVEV (reference sequence). The CDR3 consists of 15 residues. The J segment lost 4 bases and the V segment lost 4 bases, leaving 5 bases of the junction unmatched.

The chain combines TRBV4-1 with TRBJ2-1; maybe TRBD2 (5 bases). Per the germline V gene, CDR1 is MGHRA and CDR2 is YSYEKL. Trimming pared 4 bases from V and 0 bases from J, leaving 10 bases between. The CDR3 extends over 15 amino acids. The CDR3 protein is CASSPLGDSYNEQFF. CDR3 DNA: TGCGCCAGCAGCCCCCTCGGGGACTCCTACAATGAGCAGTTCTTC.

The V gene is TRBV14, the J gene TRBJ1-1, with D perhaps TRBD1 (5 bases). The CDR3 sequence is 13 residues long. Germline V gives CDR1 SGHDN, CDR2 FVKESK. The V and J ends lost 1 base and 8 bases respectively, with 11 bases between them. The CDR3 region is CASSQGGRLEAFF. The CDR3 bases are TGTGCCAGCAGCCAAGGGGGGAGGTTAGAAGCTTTCTTT.

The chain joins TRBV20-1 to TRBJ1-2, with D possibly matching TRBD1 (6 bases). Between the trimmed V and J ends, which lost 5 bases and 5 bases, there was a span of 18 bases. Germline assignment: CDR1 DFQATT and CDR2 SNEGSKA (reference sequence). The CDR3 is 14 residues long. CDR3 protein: CSASREPGEYGYTF. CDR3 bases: TGCAGTGCTTCGCGCGAACCAGGGGAATATGGCTACACCTTC.

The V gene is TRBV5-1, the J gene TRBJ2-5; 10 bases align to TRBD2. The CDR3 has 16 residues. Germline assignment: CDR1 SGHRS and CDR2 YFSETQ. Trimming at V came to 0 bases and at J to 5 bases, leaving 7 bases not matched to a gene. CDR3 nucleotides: TGCGCCAGCAGCTTGGAGGGTAGCGGGGGGCCCGAGACCCAGTACTTC. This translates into CASSLEGSGGPETQYF.

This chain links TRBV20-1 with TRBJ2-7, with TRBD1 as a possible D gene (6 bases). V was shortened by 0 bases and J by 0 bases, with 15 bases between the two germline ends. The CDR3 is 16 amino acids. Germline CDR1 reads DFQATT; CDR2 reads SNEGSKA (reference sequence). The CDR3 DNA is TGCAGTGCTAGAGATGAGGACAGCTTTAGCTCCTACGAGCAGTACTTC. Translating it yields CSARDEDSFSSYEQYF.

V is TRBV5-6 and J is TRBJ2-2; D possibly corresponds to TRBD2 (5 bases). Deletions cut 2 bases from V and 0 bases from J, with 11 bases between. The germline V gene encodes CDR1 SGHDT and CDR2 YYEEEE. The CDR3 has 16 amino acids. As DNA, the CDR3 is TGTGCCAGCAGCTTTTTGATCGGGGCGAACACCGGGGAGCTGTTTTTT. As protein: CASSFLIGANTGELFF.

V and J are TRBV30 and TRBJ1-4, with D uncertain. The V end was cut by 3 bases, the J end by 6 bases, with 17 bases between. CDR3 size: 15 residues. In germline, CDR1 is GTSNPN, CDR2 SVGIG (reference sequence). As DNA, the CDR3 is TGTGCCTGGAGACAGAAACTCAACCTTGATGAAAAACTGTTTTTT. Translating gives CAWRQKLNLDEKLFF.

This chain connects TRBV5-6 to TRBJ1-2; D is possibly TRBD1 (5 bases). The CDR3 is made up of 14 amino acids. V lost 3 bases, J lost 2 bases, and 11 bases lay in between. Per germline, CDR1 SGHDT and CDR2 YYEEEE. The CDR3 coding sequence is TGTGCCAGCAGCTCAGGGTTGTCAAACTATGGCTACACCTTC. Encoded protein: CASSSGLSNYGYTF. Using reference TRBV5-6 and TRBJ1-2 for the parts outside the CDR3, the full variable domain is DAGVTQSPTHLIKTRGQQVTLRCSPKSGHDTVSWYQQALGQGPQFIFQYYEEEERQRGNFPDRFSGHQFPNYSSELNVNALLLGDSALYLCASSSGLSNYGYTFGSGTRLTVV.

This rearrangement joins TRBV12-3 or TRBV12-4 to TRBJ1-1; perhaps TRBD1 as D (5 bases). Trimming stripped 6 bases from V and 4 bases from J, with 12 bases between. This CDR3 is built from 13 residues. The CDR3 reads CASSPSGSTEAFF. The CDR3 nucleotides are TGTGCCAGCAGCCCCTCAGGGAGCACTGAAGCTTTCTTT.

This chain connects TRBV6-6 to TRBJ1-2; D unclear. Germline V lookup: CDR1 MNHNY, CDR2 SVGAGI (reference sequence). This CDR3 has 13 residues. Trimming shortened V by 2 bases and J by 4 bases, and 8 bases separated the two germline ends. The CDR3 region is CASSYPAAYGYTF. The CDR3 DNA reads TGTGCCAGCAGTTACCCCGCAGCCTATGGCTACACCTTC.

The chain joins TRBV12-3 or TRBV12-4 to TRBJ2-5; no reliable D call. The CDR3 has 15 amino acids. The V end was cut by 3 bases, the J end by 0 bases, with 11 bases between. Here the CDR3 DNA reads TGTGCCAGCAGTTTGGGTGGGCAGCACCAAGAGACCCAGTACTTC. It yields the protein CASSLGGQHQETQYF.

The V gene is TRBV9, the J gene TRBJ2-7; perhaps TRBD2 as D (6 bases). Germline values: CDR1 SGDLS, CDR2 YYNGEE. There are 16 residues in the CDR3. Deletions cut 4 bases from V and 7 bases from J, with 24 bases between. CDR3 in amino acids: CASSPDLGRGIVEQYF. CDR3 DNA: TGTGCCAGCAGCCCAGATCTCGGGCGGGGAATTGTGGAGCAGTACTTC.

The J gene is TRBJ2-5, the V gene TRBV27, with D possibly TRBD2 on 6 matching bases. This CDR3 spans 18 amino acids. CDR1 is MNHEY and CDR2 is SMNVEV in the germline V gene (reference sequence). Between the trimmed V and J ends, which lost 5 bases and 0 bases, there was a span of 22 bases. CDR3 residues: CASSPQDPTSSYQETQYF. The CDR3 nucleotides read TGTGCCAGCAGTCCCCAAGACCCTACTAGCAGTTACCAAGAGACCCAGTACTTC.

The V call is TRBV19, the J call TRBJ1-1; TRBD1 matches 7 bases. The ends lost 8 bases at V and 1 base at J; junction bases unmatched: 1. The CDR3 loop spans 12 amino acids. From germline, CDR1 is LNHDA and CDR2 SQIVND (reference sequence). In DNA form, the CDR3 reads TGTGCCAGTGGGACAGAGAACACTGAAGCTTTCTTT. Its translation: CASGTENTEAFF.

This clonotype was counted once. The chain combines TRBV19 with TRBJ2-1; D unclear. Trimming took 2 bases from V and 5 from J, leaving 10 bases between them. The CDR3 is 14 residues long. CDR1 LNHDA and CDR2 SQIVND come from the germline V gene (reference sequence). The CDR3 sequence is CASSIRAQNNEQFF. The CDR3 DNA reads TGTGCCAGTAGTATAAGAGCACAGAACAATGAGCAGTTCTTC.

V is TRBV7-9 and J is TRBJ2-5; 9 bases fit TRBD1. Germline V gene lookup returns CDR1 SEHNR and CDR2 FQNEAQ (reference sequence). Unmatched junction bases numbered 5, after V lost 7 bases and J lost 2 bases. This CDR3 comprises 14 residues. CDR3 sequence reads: CASTGQGYQETQYF. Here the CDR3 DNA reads TGTGCCAGCACGGGACAGGGATATCAAGAGACCCAGTACTTC.

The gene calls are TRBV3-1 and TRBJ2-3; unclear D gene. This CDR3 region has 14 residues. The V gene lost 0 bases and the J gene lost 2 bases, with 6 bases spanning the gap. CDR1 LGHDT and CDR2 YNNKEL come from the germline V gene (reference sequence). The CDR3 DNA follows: TGTGCCAGCAGCCAAGATACAAACACAGATACGCAGTATTTT. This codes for CASSQDTNTDTQYF.

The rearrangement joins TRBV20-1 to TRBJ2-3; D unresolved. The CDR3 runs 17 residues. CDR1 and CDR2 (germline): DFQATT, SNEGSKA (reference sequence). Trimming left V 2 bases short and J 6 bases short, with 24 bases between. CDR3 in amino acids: CSARHESYPTHTDTQYF. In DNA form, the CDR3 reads TGCAGTGCTAGACATGAGAGCTATCCAACTCACACCGATACGCAGTATTTT.

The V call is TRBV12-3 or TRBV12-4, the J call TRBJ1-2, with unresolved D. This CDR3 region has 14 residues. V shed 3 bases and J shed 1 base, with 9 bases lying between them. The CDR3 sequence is CASSFPLLNYGYTF. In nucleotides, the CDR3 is TGTGCCAGCAGTTTCCCCCTACTTAACTATGGCTACACCTTC.